Listed here are 6 T cell receptor beta chains from one sample, sequenced in a study of shared clonotypes between healthy human individuals. The naive CD8 population came from CD45RO-negative cells selected for CCR7, without terminally differentiated effector memory CD45RA+ cells. TCRdb keeps only in-frame clones here, not all; method: immunoSEQ multiplex PCR. The data hold around 600,000 clones, with roughly 98% observed a single time. The sample comprised naive CD8+ T cells sorted from blood. Receptor source: a man aged 25 to 40 in good health.

This clone was seen only a few times. The rearrangement uses TRBV7-9 and TRBJ1-1; D gene unclear. The length of the CDR3 is 12 residues. Trimming took off 4 bases at V and 1 base at J, with 4 bases between the two ends. In germline, CDR1 is SEHNR, CDR2 FQNEAQ (reference sequence). In nucleotides, the CDR3 is TGTGCCAGCAGCTATGAGAACACTGAAGCTTTCTTT. Amino acid sequence: CASSYENTEAFF.

About this clone itself: One junction end disagrees with the germline gene, perhaps due to a read error. The chain couples TRBV20-1 to TRBJ1-1; D call uncertain. The CDR3 loop spans 10 amino acids. Germline CDR1 is DFQATT and CDR2 is SNEGSKA (reference sequence). CDR3 protein: CSAGDPEAFF. The CDR3 nucleotides are TGCAGTGCTGGAGACCCTGAAGCTTTCTTT.

This chain links TRBV4-1 with TRBJ2-1; D assignment may be TRBD1 or TRBD2 (6 bases each). The ends were cut back, 0 bases at V and 6 bases at J, with 12 bases in the middle. The CDR3 is 15 amino acids. From germline, CDR1 is MGHRA and CDR2 YSYEKL. CDR3 region: CASSQEGGSGNEQFF. In DNA form, the CDR3 reads TGCGCCAGCAGCCAAGAAGGGGGGTCCGGCAATGAGCAGTTCTTC.

This clone has only one observation. The V gene is TRBV6-5, the J gene TRBJ1-1, with D tentatively TRBD1 (6 bases). V was trimmed by 0 bases and J by 6 bases, leaving 8 bases between them. The CDR3 spans 13 residues. Germline CDR1 and CDR2: MNHEY and SVGAGI. CDR3 nucleotide sequence: TGTGCCAGCAGTTACTCGACAGGTGCTGAAGCTTTCTTT. Protein: CASSYSTGAEAFF.

This CDR3 is CASSAGRRGYNEQFF. CDR3 DNA: TGTGCCAGCAGCGCAGGCAGGAGAGGTTACAATGAGCAGTTCTTC. The rearrangement links TRBV11-2 to TRBJ2-1; no clear D. Trimming stripped 5 bases from V and 4 bases from J, with 15 bases between. Germline V gene lookup returns CDR1 SGHAT and CDR2 FQNNGV. The CDR3 extends over 15 amino acids. Full variable domain (outside the CDR3, taken from reference TRBV11-2 and TRBJ2-1): EAGVAQSPRYKIIEKRQSVAFWCNPISGHATLYWYQQILGQGPKLLIQFQNNGVVDDSQLPKDRFSAERLKGVDSTLKIQPAKLEDSAVYLCASSAGRRGYNEQFFGPGTRLTVL.

Worth noting for this clone: Other DNA sequences from this sample encode an identical CDR3 as well. This chain links TRBV5-1 with TRBJ2-7; D remains unclear. Germline CDR1 reads SGHRS; CDR2 reads YFSETQ. This CDR3 comprises 13 residues. V lost 1 base and J lost 1, with 6 bases in between. CDR3: CASSLSPSYEQYF. CDR3 coding DNA: TGCGCCAGCAGCTTGTCCCCATCCTACGAGCAGTACTTC.